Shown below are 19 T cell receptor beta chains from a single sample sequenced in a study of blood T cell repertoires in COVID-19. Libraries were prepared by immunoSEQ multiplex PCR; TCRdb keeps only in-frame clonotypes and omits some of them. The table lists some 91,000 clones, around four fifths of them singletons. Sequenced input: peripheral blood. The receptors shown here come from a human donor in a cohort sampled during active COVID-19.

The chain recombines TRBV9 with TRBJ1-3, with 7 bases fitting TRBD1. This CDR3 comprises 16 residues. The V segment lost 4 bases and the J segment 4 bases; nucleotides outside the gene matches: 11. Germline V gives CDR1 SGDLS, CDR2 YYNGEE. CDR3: CASSLDAGTVGNTIYF. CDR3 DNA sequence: TGTGCCAGCAGCCTTGATGCCGGGACAGTAGGAAACACCATATATTTT.

CDR3 nucleotides: TGTGCCAGTAGTAGCAGCGGGAGTCGCGCGGATACGCAGTATTTT. It specifies CASSSSGSRADTQYF. This chain joins TRBV19 and TRBJ2-3; 8 positions agree with TRBD2. This CDR3 region has 15 residues. J gave up 6 bases and V 4 bases, and 9 bases lay outside the gene matches. Germline V gene sequence: CDR1 LNHDA, CDR2 SQIVND (reference sequence).

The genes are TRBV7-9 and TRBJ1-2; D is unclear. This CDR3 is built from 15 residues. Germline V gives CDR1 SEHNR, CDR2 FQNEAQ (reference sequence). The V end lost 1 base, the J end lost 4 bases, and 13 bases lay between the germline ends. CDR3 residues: CASSLDPDTPYGYTF. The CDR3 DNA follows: TGTGCCAGCAGCTTAGATCCCGACACACCCTATGGCTACACCTTC.

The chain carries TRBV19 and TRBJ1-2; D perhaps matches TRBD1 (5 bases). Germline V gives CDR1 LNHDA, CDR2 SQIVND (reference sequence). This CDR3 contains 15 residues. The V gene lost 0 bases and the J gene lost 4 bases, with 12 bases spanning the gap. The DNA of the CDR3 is TGTGCCAGTAGTATAGAAGACAGAAGCTTCTATGGCTACACCTTC. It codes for CASSIEDRSFYGYTF.

CDR3 region: CASSQTGDNEQFF. The DNA of the CDR3 is TGTGCCAGCAGCCAAACAGGGGACAATGAGCAGTTCTTC. The chain links TRBV3-1 (or the pseudogene TRBV3-2) to TRBJ2-1, with 7 bases matching TRBD1. Looked up from germline, CDR1 is LGHDT and CDR2 is YNNKEL (reference sequence). Trimming cost V 2 bases and J 5 bases; bases outside gene matches: 0. The CDR3 sequence is 13 residues long.

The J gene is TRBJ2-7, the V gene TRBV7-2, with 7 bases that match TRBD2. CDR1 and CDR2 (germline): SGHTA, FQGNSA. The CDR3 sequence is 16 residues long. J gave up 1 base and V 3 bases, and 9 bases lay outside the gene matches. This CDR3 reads CASSLQAGYGSYEQYF. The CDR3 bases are TGTGCCAGCAGCTTGCAAGCGGGGTATGGTTCCTACGAGCAGTACTTC. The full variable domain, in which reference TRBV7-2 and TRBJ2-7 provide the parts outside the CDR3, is GAGVSQSPSNKVTEKGKDVELRCDPISGHTALYWYRQSLGQGLEFLIYFQGNSAPDKSGLPSDRFSAERTGGSVSTLTIQRTQQEDSAVYLCASSLQAGYGSYEQYFGPGTRLTVT.

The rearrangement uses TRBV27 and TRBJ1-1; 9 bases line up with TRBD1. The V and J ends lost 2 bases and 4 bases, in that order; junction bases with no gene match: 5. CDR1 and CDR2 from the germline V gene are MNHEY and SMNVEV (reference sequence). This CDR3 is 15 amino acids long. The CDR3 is CASSLTGGASTEAFF. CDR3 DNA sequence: TGTGCCAGCAGTTTAACAGGGGGCGCGAGCACTGAAGCTTTCTTT.

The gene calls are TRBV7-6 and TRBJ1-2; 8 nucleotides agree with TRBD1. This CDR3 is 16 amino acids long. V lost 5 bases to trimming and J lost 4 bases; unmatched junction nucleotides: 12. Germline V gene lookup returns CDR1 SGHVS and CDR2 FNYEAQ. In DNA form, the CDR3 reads TGTGCCAGCAGCCCCATAGGCGGACAGGGTAGCTATGGCTACACCTTC. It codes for CASSPIGGQGSYGYTF.

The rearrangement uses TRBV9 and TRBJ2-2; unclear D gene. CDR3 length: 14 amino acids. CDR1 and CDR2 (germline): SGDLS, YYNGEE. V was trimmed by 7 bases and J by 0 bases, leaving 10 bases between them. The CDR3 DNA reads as TGTGCCAGCTCCGAGAGAACGAACACCGGGGAGCTGTTTTTT. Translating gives CASSERTNTGELFF.

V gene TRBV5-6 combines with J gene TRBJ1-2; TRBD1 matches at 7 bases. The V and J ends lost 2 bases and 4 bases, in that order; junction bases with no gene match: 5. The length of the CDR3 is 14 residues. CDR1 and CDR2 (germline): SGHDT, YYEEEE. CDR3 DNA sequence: TGTGCCAGCAGCTTAATCGGGACAGTCTATGGCTACACCTTC. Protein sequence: CASSLIGTVYGYTF.

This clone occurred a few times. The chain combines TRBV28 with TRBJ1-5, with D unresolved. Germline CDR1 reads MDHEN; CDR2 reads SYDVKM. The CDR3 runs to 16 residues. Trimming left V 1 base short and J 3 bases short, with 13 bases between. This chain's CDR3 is CASSLLGSGVNQPQHF. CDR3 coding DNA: TGTGCCAGCAGTTTATTGGGGAGTGGCGTCAATCAGCCCCAGCATTTT.

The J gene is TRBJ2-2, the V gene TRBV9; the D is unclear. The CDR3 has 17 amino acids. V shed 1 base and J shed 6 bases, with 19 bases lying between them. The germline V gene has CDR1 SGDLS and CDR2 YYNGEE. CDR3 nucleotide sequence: TGTGCCAGCAGCGTACCCCCAGTCCCGAGGTGGGCCGGGGAGCTGTTTTTT. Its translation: CASSVPPVPRWAGELFF. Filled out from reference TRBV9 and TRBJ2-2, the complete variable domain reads DSGVTQTPKHLITATGQRVTLRCSPRSGDLSVYWYQQSLDQGLQFLIQYYNGEERAKGNILERFSAQQFPDLHSELNLSSLELGDSALYFCASSVPPVPRWAGELFFGEGSRLTVL.

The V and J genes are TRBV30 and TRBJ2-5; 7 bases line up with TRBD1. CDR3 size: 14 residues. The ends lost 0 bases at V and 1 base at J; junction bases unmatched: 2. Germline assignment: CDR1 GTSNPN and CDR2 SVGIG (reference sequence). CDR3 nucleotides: TGTGCCTGGAGTGTAAACAGGGGCCAAGAGACCCAGTACTTC. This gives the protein CAWSVNRGQETQYF.

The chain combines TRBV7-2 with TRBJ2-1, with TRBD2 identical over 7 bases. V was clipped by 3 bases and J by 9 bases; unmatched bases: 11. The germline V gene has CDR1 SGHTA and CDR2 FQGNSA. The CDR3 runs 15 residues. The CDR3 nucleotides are TGTGCCAGCAGCTTTGCGGGGGTCGGATTGGGTGAGCAGTTCTTC. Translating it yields CASSFAGVGLGEQFF. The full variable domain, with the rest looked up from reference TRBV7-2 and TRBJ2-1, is GAGVSQSPSNKVTEKGKDVELRCDPISGHTALYWYRQSLGQGLEFLIYFQGNSAPDKSGLPSDRFSAERTGGSVSTLTIQRTQQEDSAVYLCASSFAGVGLGEQFFGPGTRLTVL.

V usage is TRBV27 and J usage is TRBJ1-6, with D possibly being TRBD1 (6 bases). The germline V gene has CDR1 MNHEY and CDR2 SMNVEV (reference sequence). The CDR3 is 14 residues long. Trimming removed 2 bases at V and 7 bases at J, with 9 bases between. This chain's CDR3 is CASSLNQGNSPLHF. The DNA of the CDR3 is TGTGCCAGCAGTTTAAATCAGGGGAATTCACCCCTCCACTTT.

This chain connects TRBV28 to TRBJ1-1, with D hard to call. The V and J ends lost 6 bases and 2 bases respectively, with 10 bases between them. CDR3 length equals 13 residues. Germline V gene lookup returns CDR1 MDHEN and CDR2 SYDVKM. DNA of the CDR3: TGTGCCAGCAGGAGAAACGGTAACACTGAAGCTTTCTTT. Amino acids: CASRRNGNTEAFF.

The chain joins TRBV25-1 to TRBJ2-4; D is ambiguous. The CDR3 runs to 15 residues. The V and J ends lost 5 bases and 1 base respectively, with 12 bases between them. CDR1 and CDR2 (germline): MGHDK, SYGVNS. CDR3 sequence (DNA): TGTGCCAGCAGTACAGAATCTGGGGCCAAAAACATTCAGTACTTC. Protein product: CASSTESGAKNIQYF. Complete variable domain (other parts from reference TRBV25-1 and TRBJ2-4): EADIYQTPRYLVIGTGKKITLECSQTMGHDKMYWYQQDPGMELHLIHYSYGVNSTEKGDLSSESTVSRIRTEHFPLTLESARPSHTSQYLCASSTESGAKNIQYFGAGTRLSVL.

For the CDR3, the DNA is TGTGCCAGCAGCGTAACTAGCGGGGCAAATGAGCAGTTCTTC. Protein: CASSVTSGANEQFF. The chain has TRBV9 and TRBJ2-1; the match to TRBD2 covers 10 bases. This CDR3 is 14 amino acids long. Trimming cost V 1 base and J 7 bases; bases outside gene matches: 2. Germline V gene sequence: CDR1 SGDLS, CDR2 YYNGEE.

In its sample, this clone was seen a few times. CDR3 amino acids: CAWSLTSGGYNEQFF. Here the CDR3 DNA reads TGTGCCTGGAGTTTGACTAGCGGGGGTTACAATGAGCAGTTCTTC. The chain joins TRBV30 to TRBJ2-1; 12 bases agree with TRBD2. CDR1 and CDR2 (germline): GTSNPN, SVGIG (reference sequence). Losses at the gene ends were 2 bases for V and 4 bases for J; bases not matched to a gene: 3. The CDR3 has 15 amino acids.